Presented here are 16 T cell receptor beta chains from one specimen sequenced in a study of T cell repertoires in cytomegalovirus infection. TCRdb reanalysed the reads using MiXCR and keeps one entry per CDR3 protein. This sample has approximately 250,000 distinct CDR3 sequences, with 9.1% found just once. Sequencing was performed on PBMCs. The origin of the receptors is a human donor in good health (CMV status not recorded). Some clones in this sample may be carry-over from other donors' samples.

This clonotype was picked up many times. The rearrangement uses TRBV6-2 or TRBV6-3 and TRBJ1-5, with D possibly being TRBD1 (5 bases). Looked up from germline, CDR1 is MNHEY and CDR2 is SVGEGT. The CDR3 is 16 amino acids. The germline V and J ends were trimmed by 7 bases and 7 bases, with 23 bases remaining between them. The CDR3 nucleotides read TGTGCCAGCACCAACCGAGCAGGGCAGGGACCGCAGCCCCAGCATTTT. Translation gives CASTNRAGQGPQPQHF.

This clonotype was seen at least ten times. The CDR3 DNA reads TGTGCCAGCAGTAATCACAGGGTTGGTTCACCCCTCCACTTT. As protein: CASSNHRVGSPLHF. The V and J genes are TRBV28 and TRBJ1-6, with D perhaps TRBD1 (6 bases). Trimming cost V 5 bases and J 9 bases, with 14 bases left between them. Germline V gene lookup returns CDR1 MDHEN and CDR2 SYDVKM. This CDR3 region has 14 residues. Drawing the rest from reference TRBV28 and TRBJ1-6, the complete variable domain is DVKVTQSSRYLVKRTGEKVFLECVQDMDHENMFWYRQDPGLGLRLIYFSYDVKMKEKGDIPEGYSVSREKKERFSLILESASTNQTSMYLCASSNHRVGSPLHFGNGTRLTVT.

In this sample, this clonotype turned up a few times. The rearrangement links TRBV3-1 to TRBJ1-1, with a weak D call TRBD1 (5 bases). The ends were cut back, 4 bases at V and 1 base at J, with 13 bases in the middle. The CDR3 covers 15 residues. Germline CDR1 LGHDT, CDR2 YNNKEL (reference sequence). CDR3 residues: CASSPWSQGNTEAFF. The CDR3 bases are TGTGCCAGCAGCCCATGGTCCCAGGGGAACACTGAAGCTTTCTTT.

At least ten counts were recorded for this clonotype. This rearrangement joins TRBV20-1 to TRBJ2-5; 10 bases are shared with TRBD2. The CDR3 spans 15 residues. The germline V gene encodes CDR1 DFQATT and CDR2 SNEGSKA (reference sequence). V was pared by 6 bases and J by 0 bases, with 7 bases of the junction left unmatched. This CDR3 is CSARDSGGHQETQYF. In nucleotides, the CDR3 is TGCAGTGCCCGCGATAGCGGGGGGCACCAAGAGACCCAGTACTTC.

This clonotype was seen ten or more times. The chain is built from TRBV7-2 and TRBJ2-7; D may match TRBD1 or TRBD2 (5 bases each). This CDR3 has 13 residues. Germline loops: CDR1 SGHTA, CDR2 FQGNSA. Trimming shortened V by 3 bases and J by 7 bases, and 13 bases separated the two germline ends. CDR3 nucleotide sequence: TGTGCCAGCAGCTTCCAGAGGGGATATGAGCAGTACTTC. Protein: CASSFQRGYEQYF.

This clonotype has a count of ten or more. The V call is TRBV7-2, the J call TRBJ2-3, with D perhaps TRBD1 (6 bases). Germline values: CDR1 SGHTA, CDR2 FQGNSA. The CDR3 has 14 residues. V was pared by 3 bases and J by 0 bases, with 7 bases between. The CDR3 protein is CASSFTGSTDTQYF. CDR3 in DNA: TGTGCCAGCAGCTTCACAGGGAGCACAGATACGCAGTATTTT.

At least ten counts were recorded for this clonotype. CDR3 sequence: CASSPLGQSDYGYTF. Here the CDR3 DNA reads TGTGCCAGCAGCCCACTCGGACAGTCCGACTATGGCTACACCTTC. The chain has TRBV7-2 and TRBJ1-2; a weak D match, TRBD1 (6 bases). V was clipped by 5 bases and J by 3 bases, with 16 bases between them. The germline CDR1 and CDR2 sequences are SGHTA and FQGNSA. The CDR3 consists of 15 residues.

V is TRBV6-2 or TRBV6-3 and J is TRBJ2-5; 9 bases match TRBD2. Germline V gene data show CDR1 as MNHEY and CDR2 as SVGEGT. V was clipped by 8 bases and J by 7 bases; unmatched bases: 8. CDR3 length: 13 amino acids. The CDR3 DNA reads as TGTGCCAGCGCTGGACTAGCGCTTGGGACCCAGTACTTC. Protein: CASAGLALGTQYF.

This clonotype was detected only a few times. This chain connects TRBV5-1 to TRBJ2-1, with D perhaps matching TRBD1 (6 bases). The CDR3 extends over 12 amino acids. Trimming took 2 bases from V and 10 from J, leaving 10 bases between them. Germline V gives CDR1 SGHRS, CDR2 YFSETQ. The CDR3 sequence: CASSFTGYEQFF. CDR3 in DNA: TGCGCCAGCAGCTTTACAGGGTACGAGCAGTTCTTC. The full variable domain, its missing parts supplied by reference TRBV5-1 and TRBJ2-1, is KAGVTQTPRYLIKTRGQQVTLSCSPISGHRSVSWYQQTPGQGLQFLFEYFSETQRNKGNFPGRFSGRQFSNSRSEMNVSTLELGDSALYLCASSFTGYEQFFGPGTRLTVL.

This clonotype was detected only a few times. The chain joins TRBV6-2 or TRBV6-3 to TRBJ1-5; 8 positions agree with TRBD1. V was pared by 0 bases and J by 4 bases, with 2 bases of the junction left unmatched. Germline V gene lookup returns CDR1 MNHEY and CDR2 SVGEGT. The CDR3 covers 15 residues. CDR3 in DNA: TGTGCCAGCAGTTACTCAGGACAGGGTAATCAGCCCCAGCATTTT. It is translated as CASSYSGQGNQPQHF.

This clonotype occurred many times. The chain uses TRBV7-2 and TRBJ1-2; D not certain. In germline, CDR1 is SGHTA, CDR2 FQGNSA. The ends were cut back, 1 base at V and 5 bases at J, with 11 bases in the middle. The CDR3 has 14 residues. As DNA, the CDR3 is TGTGCCAGCAGCTTAGGGGCCCCCGAGTATGGCTACACCTTC. Translating it yields CASSLGAPEYGYTF.

The gene calls are TRBV18 and TRBJ1-2; 7 nucleotides match TRBD1. The CDR3 has 13 amino acids. Germline CDR1 is KGHSH and CDR2 is LQKENI. V was clipped by 5 bases and J by 6 bases; unmatched bases: 6. CDR3 in DNA: TGTGCCAGCTCATCCGGGACAGTAGATGGCTACACCTTC. It is translated as CASSSGTVDGYTF.

In this sample, this clonotype turned up a few times. CDR3 nucleotides: TGTGCCAGCAGCTTCATGGGGGGGGAAGCTTTCTTT. Translation gives CASSFMGGEAFF. The genes are TRBV7-2 and TRBJ1-1; perhaps TRBD1 as D (5 bases). Germline CDR1 is SGHTA and CDR2 is FQGNSA. V was clipped by 3 bases and J by 8 bases, with 10 bases between them. CDR3 length: 12 amino acids. The variable domain in full, completed from reference TRBV7-2 and TRBJ1-1, reads GAGVSQSPSNKVTEKGKDVELRCDPISGHTALYWYRQSLGQGLEFLIYFQGNSAPDKSGLPSDRFSAERTGGSVSTLTIQRTQQEDSAVYLCASSFMGGEAFFGQGTRLTVV.

This clonotype has at least ten counts. The chain couples TRBV6-5 to TRBJ2-1; D is undetermined. The germline V gene encodes CDR1 MNHEY and CDR2 SVGAGI. The CDR3 sequence is 11 residues long. V was shortened by 2 bases and J by 5 bases, with 1 base between the two germline ends. CDR3 nucleotide sequence: TGTGCCAGCAGTTACCACAATGAGCAGTTCTTC. Translating gives CASSYHNEQFF.

The chain is built from TRBV29-1 and TRBJ2-4; unclear D gene. CDR3 length equals 12 residues. CDR1 is SQVTM and CDR2 is ANQGSEA in the germline V gene. V was pared by 6 bases and J by 3 bases, with 9 bases between. CDR3 region: CSVPMGKNIQYF. CDR3 bases: TGCAGCGTACCGATGGGCAAAAACATTCAGTACTTC. The full variable domain, with the rest looked up from reference TRBV29-1 and TRBJ2-4, is SAVISQKPSRDICQRGTSLTIQCQVDSQVTMMFWYRQQPGQSLTLIATANQGSEATYESGFVIDKFPISRPNLTFSTLTVSNMSPEDSSIYLCSVPMGKNIQYFGAGTRLSVL.

This clonotype was recorded at least ten times. The V call is TRBV6-5, the J call TRBJ2-5; D might be TRBD1 (5 bases). Germline CDR1 is MNHEY and CDR2 is SVGAGI. CDR3 length: 15 residues. V was trimmed by 2 bases and J by 9 bases, leaving 19 bases between them. The CDR3 sequence: CASSYKFSGAMAQYF. DNA of the CDR3: TGTGCCAGCAGTTACAAATTCAGTGGGGCGATGGCCCAGTACTTC.